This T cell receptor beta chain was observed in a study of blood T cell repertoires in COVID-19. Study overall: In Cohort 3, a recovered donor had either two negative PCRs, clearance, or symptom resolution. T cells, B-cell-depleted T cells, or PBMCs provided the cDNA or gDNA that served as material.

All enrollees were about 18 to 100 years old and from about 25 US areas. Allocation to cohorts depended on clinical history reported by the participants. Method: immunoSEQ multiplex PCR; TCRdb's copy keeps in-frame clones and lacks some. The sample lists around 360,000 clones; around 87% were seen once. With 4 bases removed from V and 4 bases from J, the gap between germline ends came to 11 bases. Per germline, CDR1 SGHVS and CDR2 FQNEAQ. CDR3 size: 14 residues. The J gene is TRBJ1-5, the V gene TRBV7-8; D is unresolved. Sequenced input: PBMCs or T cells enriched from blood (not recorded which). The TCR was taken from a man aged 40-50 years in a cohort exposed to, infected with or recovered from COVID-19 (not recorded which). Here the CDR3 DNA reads TGTGCCAGCAGCTCGCAACAACGAAATCAGCCCCAGCATTTT. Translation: CASSSQQRNQPQHF.